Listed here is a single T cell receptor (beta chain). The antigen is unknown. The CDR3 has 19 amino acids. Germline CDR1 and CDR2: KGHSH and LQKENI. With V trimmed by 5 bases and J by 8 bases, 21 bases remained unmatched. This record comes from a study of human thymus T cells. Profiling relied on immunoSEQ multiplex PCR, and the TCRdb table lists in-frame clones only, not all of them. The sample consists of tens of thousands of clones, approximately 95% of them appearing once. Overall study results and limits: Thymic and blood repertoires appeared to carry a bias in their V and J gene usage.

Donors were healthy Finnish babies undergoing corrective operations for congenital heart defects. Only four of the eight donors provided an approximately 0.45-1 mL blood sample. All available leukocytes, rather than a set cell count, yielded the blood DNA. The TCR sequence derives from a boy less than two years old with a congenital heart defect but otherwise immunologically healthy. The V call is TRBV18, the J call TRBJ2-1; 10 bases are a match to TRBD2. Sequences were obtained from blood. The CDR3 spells CASSSNSPGTSEGADEQFF. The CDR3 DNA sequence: TGTGCCAGCTCATCCAACTCCCCCGGGACTAGCGAAGGGGCGGATGAGCAGTTCTTC.